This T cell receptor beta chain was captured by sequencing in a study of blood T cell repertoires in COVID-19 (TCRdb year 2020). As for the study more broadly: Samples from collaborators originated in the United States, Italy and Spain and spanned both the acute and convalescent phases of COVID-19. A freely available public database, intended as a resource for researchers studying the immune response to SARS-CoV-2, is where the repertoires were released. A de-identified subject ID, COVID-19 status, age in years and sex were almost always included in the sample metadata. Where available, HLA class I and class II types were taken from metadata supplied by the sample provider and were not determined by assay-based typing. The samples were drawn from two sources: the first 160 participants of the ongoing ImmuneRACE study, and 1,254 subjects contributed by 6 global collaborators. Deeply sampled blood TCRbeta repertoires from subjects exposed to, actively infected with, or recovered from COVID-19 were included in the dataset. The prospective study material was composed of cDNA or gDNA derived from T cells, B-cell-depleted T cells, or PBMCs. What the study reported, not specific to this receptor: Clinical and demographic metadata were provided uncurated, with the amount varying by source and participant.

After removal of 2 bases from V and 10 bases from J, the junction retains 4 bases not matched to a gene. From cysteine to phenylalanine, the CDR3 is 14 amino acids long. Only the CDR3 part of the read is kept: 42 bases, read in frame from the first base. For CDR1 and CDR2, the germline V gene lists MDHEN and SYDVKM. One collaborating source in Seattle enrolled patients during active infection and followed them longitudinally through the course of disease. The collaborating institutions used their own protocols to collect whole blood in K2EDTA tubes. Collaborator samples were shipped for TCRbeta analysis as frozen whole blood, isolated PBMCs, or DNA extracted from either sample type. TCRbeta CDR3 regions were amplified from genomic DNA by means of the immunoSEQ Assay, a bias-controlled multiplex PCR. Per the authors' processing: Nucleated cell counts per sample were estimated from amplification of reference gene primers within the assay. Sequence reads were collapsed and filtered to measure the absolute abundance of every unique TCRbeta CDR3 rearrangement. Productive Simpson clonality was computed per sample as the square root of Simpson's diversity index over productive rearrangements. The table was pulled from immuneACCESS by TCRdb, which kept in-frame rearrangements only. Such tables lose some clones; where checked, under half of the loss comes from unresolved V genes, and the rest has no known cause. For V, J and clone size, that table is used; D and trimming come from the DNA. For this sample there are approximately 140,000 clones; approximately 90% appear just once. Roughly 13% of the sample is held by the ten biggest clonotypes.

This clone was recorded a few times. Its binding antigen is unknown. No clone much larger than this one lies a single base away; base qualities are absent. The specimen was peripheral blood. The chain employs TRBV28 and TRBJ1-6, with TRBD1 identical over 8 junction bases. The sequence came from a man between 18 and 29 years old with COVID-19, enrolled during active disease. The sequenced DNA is TGTGCCAGCAGTTTAGGGCAGGGGGCCTCACCCCTCCACTTT. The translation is CASSLGQGASPLHF.